Listed here are 30 T cell receptor beta chains from one sample, sequenced in a study of Ad26.COV2.S vaccination and SARS-CoV-2 variants. Treatment reported: 15 to 20 received Ad26.COV2.S at low or high dose, single or two shots; several received placebo; per-sample allocation not given. At day 63 after the first vaccine or placebo injection, samples were drawn. The protocol was immunoSEQ multiplex PCR, while the TCRdb copy is restricted to in-frame clones and leaves out a portion. This sample yields hundreds of thousands of clones, of which 89% are seen a single time; approximately 2.5% belongs to the top ten. The sequencing used peripheral blood, collected in a trial of Ad26.COV2.S vaccine versus placebo. Receptors were obtained from a person aged 18-60 years who received the Ad26.COV2.S COVID-19 vaccine or a placebo.

This chain connects TRBV3-1 (or the pseudogene TRBV3-2) to TRBJ2-2; 10 nucleotides match TRBD1. Germline CDR1 LGHDT, CDR2 YNNKEL (reference sequence). The CDR3 sequence is 16 residues long. Trimming removed 0 bases from V and 5 bases from J; junction bases left unmatched: 3. The CDR3 loop is CASSQDMGQGTGELFF. CDR3 bases: TGTGCCAGCAGCCAAGATATGGGACAGGGGACCGGGGAGCTGTTTTTT.

The rearrangement uses TRBV5-4 and TRBJ2-4, with D unresolved. This CDR3 is 14 amino acids long. Germline CDR1 and CDR2: SGHNT and YYREEE (reference sequence). Deletions cut 5 bases from V and 8 bases from J, with 17 bases between. CDR3 DNA: TGTGCCAGCAGTCCAAAGGACGGTGGTGACATTCAGTACTTC. It encodes CASSPKDGGDIQYF.

V and J are TRBV6-4 and TRBJ1-4; 7 nucleotides match TRBD1. This CDR3 contains 16 residues. Looked up from germline, CDR1 is MRHNA and CDR2 is SNTAGT. The junction had 16 bases not matched to a gene; V was cut back by 7 bases and J by 8 bases. DNA for the CDR3: TGTGCCAGCAAGCCCCGCCCGGGCACAGGGGAAGAAAAACTGTTTTTT. It encodes CASKPRPGTGEEKLFF.

CDR3 bases: TGTGCCAGCAGTTTGTGGCTTAATGAAAAACTGTTTTTT. Encoded protein: CASSLWLNEKLFF. The chain has TRBV27 and TRBJ1-4; D is uncertain. V lost 3 bases and J 4 bases, leaving 6 bases between the germline ends. The CDR3 length is 13 residues. Germline CDR1 MNHEY, CDR2 SMNVEV (reference sequence).

V usage is TRBV7-2 and J usage is TRBJ2-1; tentative D call: TRBD2 (6 bases). Germline V CDR1 and CDR2: SGHTA, FQGNSA. The V and J ends lost 8 bases and 3 bases respectively, with 20 bases between them. The CDR3 length is 16 residues. In DNA form, the CDR3 reads TGTGCCAGCTACCCGATAGGGGACTTCCTCTACAATGAGCAGTTCTTC. It specifies CASYPIGDFLYNEQFF.

The gene calls are TRBV6-2 or TRBV6-3 and TRBJ1-1; D is unclear. The length of the CDR3 is 13 residues. In germline, CDR1 is MNHEY, CDR2 SVGEGT. Between the trimmed V and J ends, which lost 2 bases and 1 base, there was a span of 5 bases. CDR3 DNA sequence: TGTGCCAGCAGTTACGGGAAGAACACTGAAGCTTTCTTT. This codes for CASSYGKNTEAFF.

This rearrangement joins TRBV4-2 to TRBJ1-2, with TRBD1 matching over 10 bases. CDR3 size: 15 residues. Germline CDR1 is LGHNA and CDR2 is YNFKEQ. V lost 0 bases and J lost 9; bases outside the gene matches: 7. The CDR3 coding sequence is TGTGCCAGCAGCCAAGATAGGGGACAGGGGACACGCTACACCTTC. Translated: CASSQDRGQGTRYTF.

This clone has only one observation. V usage is TRBV28 and J usage is TRBJ2-3; 7 nucleotides match TRBD1. The CDR3 extends over 14 amino acids. CDR1 MDHEN and CDR2 SYDVKM come from the germline V gene. The V gene end was trimmed by 9 bases and the J gene end by 2 bases; junction bases not matched to a gene: 8. The CDR3 loop reads CASQPTGVTDTQYF. The CDR3 bases are TGTGCCAGTCAACCAACAGGGGTCACAGATACGCAGTATTTT.

CDR3 in amino acids: CASSLPELETQYF. As DNA, the CDR3 is TGCGCCAGCAGCCTCCCGGAATTAGAGACCCAGTACTTC. This chain connects TRBV5-1 to TRBJ2-5; the D is unclear. The CDR3 loop spans 13 amino acids. Germline V gene sequence: CDR1 SGHRS, CDR2 YFSETQ. V shed 4 bases and J shed 4 bases, with 11 bases lying between them. The entire variable domain, with the rest obtained from reference TRBV5-1 and TRBJ2-5, is as follows: KAGVTQTPRYLIKTRGQQVTLSCSPISGHRSVSWYQQTPGQGLQFLFEYFSETQRNKGNFPGRFSGRQFSNSRSEMNVSTLELGDSALYLCASSLPELETQYFGPGTRLLVL.

The chain couples TRBV11-3 to TRBJ2-3; no clear D. The germline gives CDR1 SGHNT, CDR2 YENEEA. The V end lost 4 bases, the J end lost 4 bases, and 6 bases lay between the germline ends. CDR3 length: 12 amino acids. The chain's CDR3 is CASSSPPDTQYF. CDR3 DNA: TGTGCCAGCAGCTCCCCGCCAGATACGCAGTATTTT.

The chain carries TRBV12-3 or TRBV12-4 and TRBJ1-6, with D hard to call. This CDR3 has 12 residues. V lost 4 bases and J lost 12, with 10 bases in between. Written as DNA, the CDR3 is TGTGCCAGCAGTTCCCGCGACGGACCCCTCCACTTT. It specifies CASSSRDGPLHF.

J is TRBJ2-7 and V is TRBV19, with D maybe TRBD2 (6 bases). The CDR3 runs to 16 residues. V gave up 6 bases and J gave up 9 bases, with 27 bases separating them. Looked up from germline, CDR1 is LNHDA and CDR2 is SQIVND (reference sequence). The CDR3 region is CASSPGLGTLGQGQYF. CDR3 coding DNA: TGTGCCAGTAGCCCGGGGCTCGGGACTTTGGGCCAGGGGCAGTACTTC. The variable domain in full, completed from reference TRBV19 and TRBJ2-7, reads DGGITQSPKYLFRKEGQNVTLSCEQNLNHDAMYWYRQDPGQGLRLIYYSQIVNDFQKGDIAEGYSVSREKKESFPLTVTSAQKNPTAFYLCASSPGLGTLGQGQYFGPGTRLTVT.

V gene TRBV21-1 combines with J gene TRBJ1-3; the D call TRBD1 from the table was never checked on the DNA. TRBV21-1 is described as a pseudogene. The CDR3 runs to 20 residues. CDR3 in amino acids: CASSKGGRQGDLRSGNTIYF. In nucleotides, the CDR3 is TGTGCCAGCAGCAAAGGAGGTCGGCAGGGGGACCTCCGCTCTGGAAACACCATATATTTT.

This clone was detected a few times. The chain links TRBV28 to TRBJ2-7, with a tentative D call TRBD2 (6 bases). CDR1 is MDHEN, CDR2 SYDVKM, per germline. The CDR3 length is 14 residues. Between the trimmed V and J ends, which lost 4 bases and 7 bases, there was a span of 17 bases. The CDR3: CASSYRRVGGEQYV. Written as DNA, the CDR3 is TGTGCCAGCAGTTATAGAAGGGTGGGGGGTGAGCAGTACGTC.

The rearrangement joins TRBV9 to TRBJ2-3, with TRBD2 matching 9 bases. CDR3 length equals 15 residues. Losses at the gene ends were 4 bases for V and 2 bases for J; bases not matched to a gene: 5. CDR1 SGDLS and CDR2 YYNGEE come from the germline V gene. CDR3: CASSIGLAFTDTQYF. As DNA, the CDR3 is TGTGCCAGCAGCATCGGACTAGCGTTCACAGATACGCAGTATTTT.

The gene calls are TRBV4-1 and TRBJ2-3; 8 positions match TRBD2. The CDR3 runs to 16 residues. Germline V gene lookup returns CDR1 MGHRA and CDR2 YSYEKL. The junction had 12 bases not matched to a gene; V was cut back by 4 bases and J by 6 bases. CDR3: CASSPRLASVSDTQYF. In nucleotides, the CDR3 is TGCGCCAGCAGCCCCCGACTAGCGTCGGTTTCGGATACGCAGTATTTT.

The chain uses TRBV14 and TRBJ1-4, with TRBD1 matching 7 bases. The CDR3 is 15 amino acids. CDR1 and CDR2 from the germline V gene are SGHDN and FVKESK. With V trimmed by 5 bases and J by 8 bases, 11 bases remained unmatched. The CDR3 sequence is CASSVSRQGIEKLFF. The DNA for the CDR3 is TGTGCCAGCAGCGTGAGTCGACAGGGAATCGAAAAACTGTTTTTT.

The chain's CDR3 is CASSRGGGWGEKLFF. The CDR3 DNA is TGTGCCAGCAGCCGCGGTGGGGGATGGGGAGAAAAACTGTTTTTT. The chain employs TRBV7-9 and TRBJ1-4; perhaps TRBD1 as D (5 bases). The V end was cut by 5 bases, the J end by 8 bases, with 18 bases between. Germline values: CDR1 SEHNR, CDR2 FQNEAQ (reference sequence). The CDR3 runs 15 residues.

This clone has a single count. The chain has TRBV6-1 and TRBJ2-1; no firm D call. CDR3 length: 15 amino acids. Germline V gene sequence: CDR1 MNHNS, CDR2 SASEGT. V lost 1 base, J lost 5 bases, and 12 bases lay in between. The CDR3 loop reads CASSEVLQRDNEQFF. DNA of the CDR3: TGTGCCAGCAGTGAAGTGCTACAGCGAGACAATGAGCAGTTCTTC.

The V call is TRBV6-2 or TRBV6-3, the J call TRBJ2-3; 7 nucleotides agree with TRBD1. The CDR3 is made up of 17 amino acids. In germline, CDR1 is MNHEY, CDR2 SVGEGT. V was clipped by 2 bases and J by 2 bases; unmatched bases: 10. CDR3 in DNA: TGTGCCAGCAGTTACGTAATGGGACAGCGGTTCACAGATACGCAGTATTTT. This translates into CASSYVMGQRFTDTQYF.

The genes are TRBV7-2 and TRBJ1-3; no reliable D call. Trimming stripped 7 bases from V and 0 bases from J, with 13 bases between. This CDR3 has 15 residues. Germline loops: CDR1 SGHTA, CDR2 FQGNSA. This CDR3 reads CASTYAGNSGNTIYF. CDR3 nucleotide sequence: TGTGCCAGCACATATGCTGGGAACTCTGGAAACACCATATATTTT.

This chain connects TRBV18 to TRBJ1-1, with D possibly matching TRBD1 (6 bases). This CDR3 region has 15 residues. Trimming took 3 bases from V and 3 from J, leaving 14 bases between them. Germline CDR1 reads KGHSH; CDR2 reads LQKENI. CDR3 sequence reads: CASSPNLRGHTEAFF. CDR3 bases: TGTGCCAGCTCACCGAATTTACGGGGGCACACTGAAGCTTTCTTT.

The rearrangement uses TRBV29-1 and TRBJ2-1; 12 bases are a match to TRBD2. The V segment lost 5 bases and the J segment 3 bases; nucleotides outside the gene matches: 8. CDR3 length: 16 amino acids. Germline V gives CDR1 SQVTM, CDR2 ANQGSEA. The CDR3 region is CSVLGLAGPVYNEQFF. DNA for the CDR3: TGCAGCGTTTTGGGACTAGCGGGTCCTGTCTACAATGAGCAGTTCTTC.

The chain links TRBV24-1 to TRBJ1-5, with D maybe TRBD1 (5 bases). V lost 4 bases to trimming and J lost 7 bases, with 13 bases between them. The CDR3 spans 14 residues. The germline V gene encodes CDR1 KGHDR and CDR2 SFDVKD. The chain's CDR3 is CATSDSRGGQPQHF. The CDR3 DNA reads TGTGCCACCAGTGACTCGCGTGGGGGACAGCCCCAGCATTTT.

The V and J genes are TRBV5-1 and TRBJ2-1; D not certain. Germline CDR1 SGHRS, CDR2 YFSETQ. The ends were cut back, 2 bases at V and 1 base at J, with 4 bases in the middle. The CDR3 contains 13 residues. CDR3: CASSFRSYNEQFF. The CDR3 coding sequence is TGCGCCAGCAGCTTCAGATCCTACAATGAGCAGTTCTTC.

This rearrangement joins TRBV5-6 to TRBJ1-2, with 7 bases matching TRBD1. Per the germline V gene, CDR1 is SGHDT and CDR2 is YYEEEE. The CDR3 has 15 residues. Trimming removed 4 bases from V and 0 bases from J; junction bases left unmatched: 6. In nucleotides, the CDR3 is TGTGCCAGCAGCACACAGGGGAACTCTAACTATGGCTACACCTTC. It yields the protein CASSTQGNSNYGYTF.

This sequence joins TRBV6-5 and TRBJ1-5; D remains unclear. Germline lookup yields CDR1 MNHEY and CDR2 SVGAGI. The CDR3 extends over 14 amino acids. The V end was cut by 5 bases, the J end by 4 bases, with 12 bases between. The CDR3: CASSPRAANQPQHF. For the CDR3, the DNA is TGTGCCAGCAGTCCCCGGGCCGCTAATCAGCCCCAGCATTTT.

This clone was recorded once. One end of the junction does not line up with germline, which may come from a read error. Other DNA variants within this sample encode the same CDR3. The chain has TRBV9 and TRBJ2-1; a possible D gene is TRBD1 (6 bases). The length of the CDR3 is 15 residues. Germline V lookup: CDR1 SGDLS, CDR2 YYNGEE. The CDR3 loop is CASSVDYGRGFEQFF. The CDR3 region has the DNA TGCGCCAGCAGCGTAGACTACGGCAGGGGTTTTGAGCAGTTCTTC.

Only a few counts were recorded for this clone. This chain links TRBV3-1 (or the pseudogene TRBV3-2) with TRBJ2-7, with D perhaps TRBD2 (6 bases). The CDR3 contains 15 residues. Germline CDR1 is LGHDT and CDR2 is YNNKEL (reference sequence). V was clipped by 4 bases and J by 6 bases, with 19 bases between them. CDR3 amino acids: CASSRGAGYGREQYF. The CDR3 DNA sequence: TGTGCCAGCAGCCGCGGGGCGGGGTATGGTCGCGAGCAGTACTTC.

The rearrangement joins TRBV6-6 to TRBJ2-7; 11 bases match TRBD2. Looked up from germline, CDR1 is MNHNY and CDR2 is SVGAGI (reference sequence). This CDR3 spans 16 amino acids. Unmatched junction bases numbered 9, after V lost 4 bases and J lost 4 bases. The CDR3: CASSFRPSGGSYEQYF. DNA of the CDR3: TGTGCCAGCAGTTTCCGGCCTAGCGGGGGGTCTTACGAGCAGTACTTC.